The rows below give T cell receptor beta chains drawn from one sample of a study of blood T cell repertoires in COVID-19. TCRdb keeps only in-frame clones here, not all; method: immunoSEQ multiplex PCR. The table records 95,000 to 120,000 clones, 88% of them present only once. Source material: peripheral blood. The origin of the receptors is a woman aged 70-85 years who had recovered from COVID-19. Each CDR3 is given with its conserved first and last residue. Fields, in order: V gene, D gene, CDR3 protein. D genes are given only for firm matches.

>TRBV12-3/TRBV12-4|-
CASSPRTEGGYTF
>TRBV3-1/TRBV3-2|TRBD1
CASSQAQGTETQYF
>TRBV7-3|-
CASSFETETLSSYNSPLHF
>TRBV9|-
CASSQRGSPADTQYF
>TRBV11-2|-
CASSFGGGGRDGYTF
>TRBV30|TRBD2
CAWGLAGAGGQYF
>TRBV28|-
CASSLRAHGGEQFF
>TRBV6-2/TRBV6-3|TRBD1
CASSYGLRGRDTEAFF
>TRBV5-6|TRBD1
CASTVGQGVYYGYTF
>TRBV28|-
CASSLEETQYF
>TRBV11-3|TRBD1
CASSQGTGLYNEQFF
>TRBV19|TRBD1
CASSGRDSLYGYTF
>TRBV29-1|-
CSVQPHGGSYEQYF
>TRBV5-4|TRBD1
CASSQRQGLWGHEAFF
>TRBV9|-
CASSVATGNGNTIYF
>TRBV12-3/TRBV12-4|TRBD1
CASSIHRGTELFF
>TRBV6-1|TRBD1
CASRLQGPYQPQHF
>TRBV18|TRBD2
CASSVAGGPGEQYF
>TRBV6-5|-
CASRLTTSSTDTQYF
>TRBV25-1|-
CASSEARSGNTEAFF
>TRBV4-2|TRBD1
CASSQGRDSGYGYTF
>TRBV5-1|-
CASSRGSGQPQHF
>TRBV5-4|-
CASSRENNEQFF
>TRBV18|TRBD1
CASSSGTGVRETQYF
>TRBV5-4|TRBD2
CASSEGRGGENIQYF
>TRBV30|-
CAWIPGLNTGELFF
>TRBV15|-
CATSRDQYSGANVLTF
>TRBV19|-
CASLGGENYGYTF
>TRBV4-1|TRBD1
CASSQDWTGEAEKLFF
>TRBV7-6|TRBD2
CASSLALAGAYNEQFF
>TRBV7-2|TRBD2
CASSFLADTSTDTQYF
>TRBV12-3/TRBV12-4|-
CASTRGGEKLFF
>TRBV5-4|TRBD2
CASSLPKRGPTSGANVLTF
>TRBV6-5|-
CASTGFTYEQYF
>TRBV9|TRBD1
CASSPTGGVRDTQYF
>TRBV9|-
CASRAPGLGSDTQYF
>TRBV5-4|-
CASTLREWGTDTQYF
>TRBV28|TRBD1
CASTNRGRNSPLHF
>TRBV5-5|-
CASSFLREDFF
>TRBV7-2|TRBD1
CASRRDRVINEQYF
>TRBV4-2|-
CASSQEPQERYGYTF
>TRBV3-1/TRBV3-2|TRBD2
CASSHRTSGSYEQYF
>TRBV6-6|TRBD2
CASSYGSGGADTQYF
>TRBV7-2|TRBD1
CASSELQGPQETQYF
>TRBV19|-
CASSIRLPTDTQYF
>TRBV28|-
CASSPTGYGYTF
>TRBV28|TRBD1
CASSLGQGEAFF
>TRBV28|TRBD1
CATKTGGAGTGELFF
>TRBV14|TRBD1
CASSPQTGAYEQYF